The rows below give T cell receptor beta chains drawn from one sample of a study of blood T cells in healthy people across ages. TCRdb used MiXCR to reprocess the 5' RACE reads, holding one entry per CDR3 protein. The sample consists of roughly 800,000 distinct CDR3 sequences, around 25% of them appearing once. In addition, the sample was reused for a study of T cells of mothers and their children.

The sequencing sample was made of blood. These receptors were obtained from a boy aged 5 to 17 in good health. CDR3s include the opening cysteine and the closing phenylalanine or tryptophan. Each record gives: J gene, clone size, V gene, D gene, CDR3 DNA, CDR3 protein. D genes are given only for firm matches. Some rows mark clone size as missing; the rest say once, few, many or name a class of expanded clone.

j_gene: TRBJ2-7
abundance: many
v_gene: TRBV6-1
d_gene: TRBD1
CDR3nt: TGTGCCAGCAGTGAGGGACAGGGTGCCCACGAGCAGTACTTC
CDR3aa: CASSEGQGAHEQYF

j_gene: TRBJ2-3
abundance: -
v_gene: TRBV20-1
d_gene: TRBD2
CDR3nt: TGCAGTGCTAGGGTCAACCGGGTTAGTAGCGGGAGTCAGAGCGATACGCAGTATTTT
CDR3aa: CSARVNRVSSGSQSDTQYF

j_gene: TRBJ2-7
abundance: -
v_gene: TRBV6-2/TRBV6-3
d_gene: TRBD2
CDR3nt: TGTGCCAGCAGTCCCCTTGAGCGGGAGACGGGCGAGCAGTACTTC
CDR3aa: CASSPLERETGEQYF

j_gene: TRBJ2-1
abundance: -
v_gene: TRBV5-1
d_gene: TRBD1
CDR3nt: TGCGCCAGCAGCTCCTCCGGGGACAGTACCAATGAGCAGTTCTTC
CDR3aa: CASSSSGDSTNEQFF

j_gene: TRBJ2-2
abundance: -
v_gene: TRBV20-1
d_gene: TRBD1
CDR3nt: TGCAGTGCTACGGACAGGGGGCTGTTAGGGGAGCTGTTTTTT
CDR3aa: CSATDRGLLGELFF

j_gene: TRBJ1-4
abundance: few
v_gene: TRBV10-3
d_gene: -
CDR3nt: TGTGCCATCAGGAGGTCACCAGGGGAGTGGGAAAAACTGTTTTTT
CDR3aa: CAIRRSPGEWEKLFF

j_gene: TRBJ2-2
abundance: few
v_gene: TRBV9
d_gene: -
CDR3nt: TGTGCCAGCAGCGTAGTCAGCCAGGGCGGCGGGGAGCTGTTTTTT
CDR3aa: CASSVVSQGGGELFF

j_gene: TRBJ1-1
abundance: -
v_gene: TRBV28
d_gene: -
CDR3nt: TGTGCCAACACGACTCTGACTGGACCCACTGAAGCTTTCTTT
CDR3aa: CANTTLTGPTEAFF

j_gene: TRBJ2-7
abundance: -
v_gene: TRBV5-1
d_gene: -
CDR3nt: TGCGCCAGCAGCTTGGAGCCACAGGACTACTCCTACGAGCAGTACTTC
CDR3aa: CASSLEPQDYSYEQYF

j_gene: TRBJ2-2
abundance: -
v_gene: TRBV29-1
d_gene: -
CDR3nt: TGCAGCGCCGACAGCAACACCGGGGAGCTGTTTTTT
CDR3aa: CSADSNTGELFF

j_gene: TRBJ2-3
abundance: once
v_gene: TRBV7-2
d_gene: -
CDR3nt: TGTGCCAGCAGCATCCGACAGGACTTCACAGATACGCAGTATTTT
CDR3aa: CASSIRQDFTDTQYF

j_gene: TRBJ2-1
abundance: -
v_gene: TRBV20-1
d_gene: TRBD1
CDR3nt: TGCAGTGCTAGTGTCCTCCACAACGACAGGGGGCTAGTTGCTGAGCAGTTCTTC
CDR3aa: CSASVLHNDRGLVAEQFF

j_gene: TRBJ2-3
abundance: -
v_gene: TRBV5-1
d_gene: TRBD1
CDR3nt: TGCGCCAGCAGCCTAGACAGGGGATCGGAAGATACGCAGTATTTT
CDR3aa: CASSLDRGSEDTQYF

j_gene: TRBJ2-1
abundance: -
v_gene: TRBV7-9
d_gene: -
CDR3nt: TGTGCCAGCAGCTTAGAGGGCATGCTCTATGAGCAGTTCTTC
CDR3aa: CASSLEGMLYEQFF

j_gene: TRBJ1-5
abundance: few
v_gene: TRBV2
d_gene: -
CDR3nt: TGTGCCAGCAGCCAGCCCAATCAGCCCCAGCATTTT
CDR3aa: CASSQPNQPQHF

j_gene: TRBJ1-1
abundance: -
v_gene: TRBV21-1
d_gene: -
CDR3nt: TGTGCCAGCAGCAAAGCGAGGGGAAAGGGCCCAAACACTGAAGCTTTCTTT
CDR3aa: CASSKARGKGPNTEAFF

j_gene: TRBJ1-1
abundance: -
v_gene: TRBV29-1
d_gene: -
CDR3nt: TGCAGCGTTGATGTGCGGGGGCAGGAAGCTTTCTTT
CDR3aa: CSVDVRGQEAFF

j_gene: TRBJ2-4
abundance: -
v_gene: TRBV11-2
d_gene: -
CDR3nt: TGTGCCAGCAGTGGGAGCAGGGCCAAAAACATTCAGTACTTC
CDR3aa: CASSGSRAKNIQYF

j_gene: TRBJ2-1
abundance: -
v_gene: TRBV7-8
d_gene: -
CDR3nt: TGTGCCAGCAGCTCCTTCAGCGGAGACTGCTACAATGAGCAGTTCTTC
CDR3aa: CASSSFSGDCYNEQFF

j_gene: TRBJ2-1
abundance: -
v_gene: TRBV12-3/TRBV12-4
d_gene: -
CDR3nt: TGTGCCAGCAGTCGGGGAAGGACCTACAATGAGCAGTTCTTC
CDR3aa: CASSRGRTYNEQFF

j_gene: TRBJ2-1
abundance: few
v_gene: TRBV29-1
d_gene: TRBD2
CDR3nt: TGCAGCGTTGAGACTAGCGAATATAATGAGCAGTTCTTC
CDR3aa: CSVETSEYNEQFF

j_gene: TRBJ2-5
abundance: few
v_gene: TRBV3-1
d_gene: -
CDR3nt: TGTGCCAGCAGCCGATCGGGGCTGGGACGGGGGACCCAGTACTTC
CDR3aa: CASSRSGLGRGTQYF

j_gene: TRBJ1-2
abundance: few
v_gene: TRBV18
d_gene: TRBD1
CDR3nt: TGTGCCAGCTCACTTAGAACAGGGGAGGATGGCTACACCTTC
CDR3aa: CASSLRTGEDGYTF

j_gene: TRBJ2-3
abundance: few
v_gene: TRBV2
d_gene: TRBD1
CDR3nt: TGTGCCAGCAGTGACTGGACAGGGATAGTGGATACGCAGTATTTT
CDR3aa: CASSDWTGIVDTQYF

j_gene: TRBJ2-7
abundance: -
v_gene: TRBV6-6
d_gene: TRBD1
CDR3nt: TGTGCCAGCAGTACGACAGGGGGCGTCGCCGAGCAGTACTTC
CDR3aa: CASSTTGGVAEQYF

j_gene: TRBJ2-2
abundance: few
v_gene: TRBV7-6
d_gene: -
CDR3nt: TGTGCCAGCAGCTCACTGACCCGGGGGAACACCGGGGAGCTGTTTTTT
CDR3aa: CASSSLTRGNTGELFF

j_gene: TRBJ2-7
abundance: few
v_gene: TRBV29-1
d_gene: TRBD2
CDR3nt: TGCAGCGTTTCCCACGCCGGGGGGGAGCAGTACTTC
CDR3aa: CSVSHAGGEQYF

j_gene: TRBJ2-1
abundance: -
v_gene: TRBV20-1
d_gene: -
CDR3nt: TGCAGTGCTAGTCGGGTAGAAACATACAATGAGCAGTTCTTC
CDR3aa: CSASRVETYNEQFF

j_gene: TRBJ2-5
abundance: -
v_gene: TRBV5-1
d_gene: -
CDR3nt: TGCGCCAGCAGCTTTAACGGGGCTCTCGACGGAGAGACCCAGTACTTC
CDR3aa: CASSFNGALDGETQYF

j_gene: TRBJ2-5
abundance: -
v_gene: TRBV9
d_gene: TRBD2
CDR3nt: TGTGCCAGCAGCGCCGGTAGCGGGAGGCTCCAAGAGACCCAGTACTTC
CDR3aa: CASSAGSGRLQETQYF

j_gene: TRBJ1-4
abundance: few
v_gene: TRBV4-1
d_gene: -
CDR3nt: TGCGCCAGCAGCCAGCTTCTCCCACCGGGCCCTAATGAAAAACTGTTTTTT
CDR3aa: CASSQLLPPGPNEKLFF

j_gene: TRBJ1-4
abundance: few
v_gene: TRBV5-1
d_gene: -
CDR3nt: TGCGCCAGCAGCTTGGTAGGGGGGACAACTAATGAAAAACTGTTTTTT
CDR3aa: CASSLVGGTTNEKLFF

j_gene: TRBJ2-7
abundance: -
v_gene: TRBV18
d_gene: TRBD1
CDR3nt: TGTGCCAGCTCACCTCTAAGGACAGGGACTTACGAGCAGTACTTC
CDR3aa: CASSPLRTGTYEQYF